This record covers a single T cell receptor (beta chain). The CDR3 has 15 residues. V was cut by 0 bases and J by 0 bases, with 8 bases left in between. Germline assignment: CDR1 ENHRY and CDR2 SYGVKD. The data were obtained in a study of blood T cell repertoires in COVID-19. Turning to the study itself: In each case, the material was cDNA or gDNA derived from T cells, B-cell-depleted T cells, or PBMCs.

Per the study methods: Amplification of reference gene primers provided the estimated nucleated cell counts. TCRdb's table, derived via immunoSEQ multiplex PCR, lists solely in-frame clones and lacks some. V, J and clone size are those of that table, while D and trimming were read from the DNA. Of more than 200,000 clones in the sample, 85% to 90% were seen once. Sequencing used peripheral blood. The chain recombines TRBV10-3 with TRBJ1-1, with a tentative D call TRBD1 (5 bases). This TCR was sampled from a man aged 50 to 60 with COVID-19, enrolled during active disease. The CDR3 coding sequence is TGTGCCATCAGTGAGTCGACAGCTTTGAACACTGAAGCTTTCTTT. Translated, it gives CAISESTALNTEAFF.